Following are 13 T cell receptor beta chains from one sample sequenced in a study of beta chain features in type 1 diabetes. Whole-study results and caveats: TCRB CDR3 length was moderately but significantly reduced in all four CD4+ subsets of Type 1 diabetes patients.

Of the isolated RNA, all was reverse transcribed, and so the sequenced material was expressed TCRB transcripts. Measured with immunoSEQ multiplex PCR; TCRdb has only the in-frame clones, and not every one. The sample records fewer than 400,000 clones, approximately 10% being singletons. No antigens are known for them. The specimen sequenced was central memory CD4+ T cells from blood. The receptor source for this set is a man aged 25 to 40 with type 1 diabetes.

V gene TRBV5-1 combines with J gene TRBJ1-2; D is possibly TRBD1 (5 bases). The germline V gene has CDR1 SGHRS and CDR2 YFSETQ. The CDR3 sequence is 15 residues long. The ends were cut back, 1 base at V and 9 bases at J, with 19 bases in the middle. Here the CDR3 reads CASSLTPVRQGSYTF. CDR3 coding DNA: TGCGCCAGCAGCTTGACACCAGTGAGGCAGGGAAGCTACACCTTC.

Written as DNA, the CDR3 is TGTGCCAGCAGGGATACTAGCGGGGGGAACCAAGAGACCCAGTACTTC. Translation: CASRDTSGGNQETQYF. V usage is TRBV7-2 and J usage is TRBJ2-5; the match to TRBD2 covers 12 bases. The CDR3 extends over 16 amino acids. With V trimmed by 6 bases and J by 0 bases, 5 bases remained unmatched. Germline V gene sequence: CDR1 SGHTA, CDR2 FQGNSA. The full variable domain, in which reference TRBV7-2 and TRBJ2-5 provide the parts outside the CDR3, is GAGVSQSPSNKVTEKGKDVELRCDPISGHTALYWYRQSLGQGLEFLIYFQGNSAPDKSGLPSDRFSAERTGGSVSTLTIQRTQQEDSAVYLCASRDTSGGNQETQYFGPGTRLLVL.

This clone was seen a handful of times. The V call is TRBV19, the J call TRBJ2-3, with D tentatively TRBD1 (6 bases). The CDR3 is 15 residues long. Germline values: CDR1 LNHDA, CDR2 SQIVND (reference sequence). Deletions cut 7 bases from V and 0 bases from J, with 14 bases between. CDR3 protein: CASTPQGGSTDTQYF. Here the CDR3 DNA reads TGTGCCAGTACCCCTCAAGGGGGTAGCACAGATACGCAGTATTTT.

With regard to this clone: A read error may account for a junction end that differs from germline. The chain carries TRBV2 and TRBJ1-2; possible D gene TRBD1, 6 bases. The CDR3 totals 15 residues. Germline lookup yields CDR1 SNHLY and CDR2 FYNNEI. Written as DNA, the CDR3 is TGTGCCAGCACTGAACTGGGGGCTAGAGGCTATGGCTACACCTTC. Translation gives CASTELGARGYGYTF.

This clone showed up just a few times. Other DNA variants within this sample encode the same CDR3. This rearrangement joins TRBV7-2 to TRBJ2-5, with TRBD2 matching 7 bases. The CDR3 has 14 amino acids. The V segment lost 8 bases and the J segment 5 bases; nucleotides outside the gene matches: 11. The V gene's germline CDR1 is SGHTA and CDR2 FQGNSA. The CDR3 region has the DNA TGTGCCAGCTCGGCTAGCGGAGGGAGGGAGACCCAGTACTTC. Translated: CASSASGGRETQYF. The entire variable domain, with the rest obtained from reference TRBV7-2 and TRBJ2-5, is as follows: GAGVSQSPSNKVTEKGKDVELRCDPISGHTALYWYRQSLGQGLEFLIYFQGNSAPDKSGLPSDRFSAERTGGSVSTLTIQRTQQEDSAVYLCASSASGGRETQYFGPGTRLLVL.

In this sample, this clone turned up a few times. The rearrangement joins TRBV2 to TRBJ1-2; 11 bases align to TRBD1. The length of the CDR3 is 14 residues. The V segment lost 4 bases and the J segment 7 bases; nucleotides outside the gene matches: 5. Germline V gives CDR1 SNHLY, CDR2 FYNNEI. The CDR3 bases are TGTGCCAGCAGTGCGGACAGGGGGCAAGGTGGCTACACCTTC. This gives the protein CASSADRGQGGYTF.

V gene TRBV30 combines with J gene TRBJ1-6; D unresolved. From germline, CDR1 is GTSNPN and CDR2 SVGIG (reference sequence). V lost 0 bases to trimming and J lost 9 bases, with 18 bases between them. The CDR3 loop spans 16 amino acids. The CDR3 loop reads CAWSVGPKIEGSPLHF. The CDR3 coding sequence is TGTGCCTGGAGTGTAGGCCCCAAAATAGAGGGTTCACCCCTCCACTTT.

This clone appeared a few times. CDR3 region: CASSSSSGGTDTQYF. DNA of the CDR3: TGTGCCAGCAGCTCTTCTAGCGGGGGCACAGATACGCAGTATTTT. The gene calls are TRBV7-9 and TRBJ2-3; 9 bases map to TRBD2. V shed 4 bases, J shed 1 base, and the junction held 3 bases outside the gene matches. This CDR3 comprises 15 residues. Germline CDR1 SEHNR, CDR2 FQNEAQ (reference sequence). Full variable domain (missing parts from reference TRBV7-9 and TRBJ2-3): DTGVSQNPRHKITKRGQNVTFRCDPISEHNRLYWYRQTLGQGPEFLTYFQNEAQLEKSRLLSDRFSAERPKGSFSTLEIQRTEQGDSAMYLCASSSSSGGTDTQYFGPGTRLTVL.

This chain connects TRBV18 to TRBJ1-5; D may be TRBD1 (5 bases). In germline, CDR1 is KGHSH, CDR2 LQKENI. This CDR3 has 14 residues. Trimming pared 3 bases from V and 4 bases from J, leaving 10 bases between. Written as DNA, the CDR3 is TGTGCCAGCTCACCCGCGGGGGATAATCAGCCCCAGCATTTT. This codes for CASSPAGDNQPQHF.

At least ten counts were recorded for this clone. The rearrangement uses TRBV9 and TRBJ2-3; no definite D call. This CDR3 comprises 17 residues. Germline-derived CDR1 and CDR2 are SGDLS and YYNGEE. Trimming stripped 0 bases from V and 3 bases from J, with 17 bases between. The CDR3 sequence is CASSVAPLGLGTDTQYF. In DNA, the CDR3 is TGTGCCAGCAGCGTAGCCCCCCTAGGGTTGGGGACAGATACGCAGTATTTT.

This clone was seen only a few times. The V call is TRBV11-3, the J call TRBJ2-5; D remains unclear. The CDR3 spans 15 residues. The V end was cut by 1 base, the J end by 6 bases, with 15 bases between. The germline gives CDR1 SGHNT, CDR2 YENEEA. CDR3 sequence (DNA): TGTGCCAGCAGCTTAGGGAGAGCTACTATTCAGACCCAGTACTTC. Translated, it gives CASSLGRATIQTQYF.

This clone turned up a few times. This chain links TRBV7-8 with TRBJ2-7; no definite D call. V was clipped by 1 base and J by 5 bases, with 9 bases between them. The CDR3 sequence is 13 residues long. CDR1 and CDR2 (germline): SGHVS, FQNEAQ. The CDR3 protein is CASSLGGFHEQYF. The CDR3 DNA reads TGTGCCAGCAGCTTAGGAGGTTTCCACGAGCAGTACTTC.

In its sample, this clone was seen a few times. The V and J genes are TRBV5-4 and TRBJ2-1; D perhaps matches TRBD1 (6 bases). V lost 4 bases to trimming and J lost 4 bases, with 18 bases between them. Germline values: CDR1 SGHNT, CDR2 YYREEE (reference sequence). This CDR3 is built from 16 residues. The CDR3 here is CASSRTTGRTYNEQFF. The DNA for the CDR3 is TGTGCCAGCAGCCGTACGACAGGCAGAACTTACAATGAGCAGTTCTTC.